These 24 T cell receptor beta chains were all obtained from the same sample, sequenced in a study of OX40 agonist ivuxolimab in advanced cancers. The table came from immunoSEQ multiplex PCR; TCRdb's copy has only in-frame clones and leaves some out. Found here are about 69,000 clones, roughly 90% of them singletons; the top ten hold roughly 2.7%. The sequencing used CD4+ or CD8+ T cells sorted from blood, collected in a trial of the OX40 agonist ivuxolimab. The receptors come from an adult with an advanced solid tumor such as melanoma, head and neck, liver or kidney cancer.

The V gene is TRBV19, the J gene TRBJ2-5, with 11 bases lining up with TRBD2. After removal of 5 bases from V and 3 bases from J, the junction contained 5 bases not matched to a gene. The CDR3 sequence is 15 residues long. The germline V gene encodes CDR1 LNHDA and CDR2 SQIVND (reference sequence). The CDR3 region is CASSLTSGGKETQYF. Written as DNA, the CDR3 is TGTGCCAGTAGTCTCACTAGCGGGGGAAAAGAGACCCAGTACTTC.

The rearrangement uses TRBV6-1 and TRBJ1-1, with D possibly being TRBD1 (6 bases). V lost 0 bases and J lost 5, with 13 bases in between. Germline lookup yields CDR1 MNHNS and CDR2 SASEGT. The CDR3 consists of 15 residues. The chain's CDR3 is CASSEAPGARTEAFF. CDR3 bases: TGTGCCAGCAGTGAAGCGCCGGGGGCGCGGACTGAAGCTTTCTTT.

This clone was seen just once. The chain links TRBV28 to TRBJ1-1; maybe TRBD1 (6 bases). CDR1 MDHEN and CDR2 SYDVKM come from the germline V gene. The V and J ends lost 1 base and 3 bases respectively, with 18 bases between them. This CDR3 is 17 amino acids long. CDR3 in amino acids: CASSLFTGIGLYTEAFF. CDR3 coding DNA: TGTGCCAGCAGTTTATTTACAGGGATCGGGTTGTACACTGAAGCTTTCTTT.

The chain carries TRBV19 and TRBJ2-5, with 14 bases aligning to TRBD2. Germline CDR1 is LNHDA and CDR2 is SQIVND (reference sequence). This CDR3 comprises 15 residues. With 5 bases clipped from V and 4 bases from J, the junction kept 3 bases outside the gene matches. The CDR3 region has the DNA TGTGCCAGTAGTGCGGGACTAGCGGGAGTAGAGACCCAGTACTTC. It translates to CASSAGLAGVETQYF.

The rearrangement joins TRBV2 to TRBJ1-1; D not certain. The CDR3 spans 13 residues. CDR1 SNHLY and CDR2 FYNNEI come from the germline V gene. Trimming stripped 6 bases from V and 8 bases from J, with 16 bases between. CDR3: CASRYSGPGEAFF. For the CDR3, the DNA is TGTGCCAGCAGGTACTCGGGCCCAGGAGAAGCTTTCTTT.

This clone was found a few times. The chain joins TRBV19 to TRBJ1-5, with 8 bases aligning to TRBD1. This CDR3 contains 14 residues. The V and J ends lost 9 bases and 4 bases, in that order; junction bases with no gene match: 8. Looked up from germline, CDR1 is LNHDA and CDR2 is SQIVND (reference sequence). The CDR3, as DNA: TGTGCCAGCAAAGACGGGACAGGTAATCAGCCCCAGCATTTT. As protein: CASKDGTGNQPQHF.

The chain employs TRBV28 and TRBJ1-2, with a weak D call TRBD1 (5 bases). Germline V gene sequence: CDR1 MDHEN, CDR2 SYDVKM. This CDR3 region has 16 residues. V was cut by 8 bases and J by 8 bases, with 27 bases left in between. This CDR3 reads CASVPGPGSVLGGYTF. The CDR3 DNA reads TGTGCCAGCGTACCGGGACCGGGTTCGGTCTTGGGCGGCTACACCTTC.

The J gene is TRBJ1-6, the V gene TRBV9; TRBD1 aligns across 7 bases. Germline V lookup: CDR1 SGDLS, CDR2 YYNGEE. With 7 bases clipped from V and 4 bases from J, the junction kept 5 bases outside the gene matches. The CDR3 contains 14 residues. CDR3 protein: CASGPGQYNSPLHF. CDR3 bases: TGTGCCAGCGGCCCGGGACAGTATAATTCACCCCTCCACTTT.

This chain connects TRBV9 to TRBJ1-1, with D possibly being TRBD1 (5 bases). Trimming pared 2 bases from V and 1 base from J, leaving 12 bases between. From germline, CDR1 is SGDLS and CDR2 YYNGEE. This CDR3 is 15 amino acids long. The CDR3 reads CASSVAGPPNTEAFF. For the CDR3, the DNA is TGTGCCAGCAGCGTCGCAGGGCCCCCGAACACTGAAGCTTTCTTT. Full variable domain (missing parts from reference TRBV9 and TRBJ1-1): DSGVTQTPKHLITATGQRVTLRCSPRSGDLSVYWYQQSLDQGLQFLIQYYNGEERAKGNILERFSAQQFPDLHSELNLSSLELGDSALYFCASSVAGPPNTEAFFGQGTRLTVV.

A few counts support this clone. This chain uses TRBV4-2 with TRBJ1-6; D unclear. This CDR3 is built from 16 residues. Germline-derived CDR1 and CDR2 are LGHNA and YNFKEQ. The V gene lost 4 bases and the J gene lost 7 bases, with 17 bases spanning the gap. In DNA form, the CDR3 reads TGTGCCAGCAGCCCCCGGACGGAATCCGGAAATTCACCCCTCCACTTT. Its protein product is CASSPRTESGNSPLHF.

This rearrangement joins TRBV19 to TRBJ1-5; the D gene is possibly TRBD1 (6 bases). Germline V gene lookup returns CDR1 LNHDA and CDR2 SQIVND (reference sequence). CDR3 length: 14 residues. V dropped 8 bases and J dropped 4 bases, with 15 bases sitting between them. CDR3 nucleotide sequence: TGTGCCAGTGCCAACACAGGGCCAAATCAGCCCCAGCATTTT. Protein product: CASANTGPNQPQHF.

This chain links TRBV5-1 with TRBJ2-7, with a weak D call TRBD2 (5 bases). Germline CDR1 reads SGHRS; CDR2 reads YFSETQ. The V gene lost 4 bases and the J gene lost 5 bases, with 13 bases spanning the gap. This CDR3 spans 13 amino acids. CDR3 loop: CASSPGIGDEQYF. The CDR3 DNA sequence: TGCGCCAGCAGCCCCGGGATCGGCGACGAGCAGTACTTC.

The J gene is TRBJ1-4, the V gene TRBV25-1, with D possibly TRBD1 on 6 matching bases. V lost 4 bases and J lost 8, with 17 bases in between. The CDR3 is 15 amino acids. Looked up from germline, CDR1 is MGHDK and CDR2 is SYGVNS. Written as DNA, the CDR3 is TGTGCCAGCAGTGTGAGGGGAAGGGGGGAAGAAAAACTGTTTTTT. Translation gives CASSVRGRGEEKLFF.

The CDR3 DNA sequence: TGCGCCAGCAGCCTTTGGACAGGGGTGTCCTACGAGCAGTACTTC. Protein sequence: CASSLWTGVSYEQYF. V gene TRBV5-1 combines with J gene TRBJ2-7; TRBD1 matches at 9 bases. This CDR3 is 15 amino acids long. V dropped 4 bases and J dropped 1; count of bases not matched to a gene: 6. Germline V gene sequence: CDR1 SGHRS, CDR2 YFSETQ.

The rearrangement links TRBV11-2 to TRBJ2-7; 9 positions match TRBD2. The junction had 2 bases not matched to a gene; V was cut back by 5 bases and J by 3 bases. This CDR3 is 13 amino acids long. Looked up from germline, CDR1 is SGHAT and CDR2 is FQNNGV. The CDR3 coding sequence is TGTGCCAGCAGCCGACTAGCGGTCTACGAGCAGTACTTC. Translating gives CASSRLAVYEQYF.

This clone has a handful of counts. The V gene is TRBV28, the J gene TRBJ1-5; D is uncertain. The germline CDR1 and CDR2 sequences are MDHEN and SYDVKM. V lost 7 bases and J 3 bases, leaving 13 bases between the germline ends. The CDR3 totals 14 residues. The CDR3 nucleotides read TGTGCCAGCACCGCCCGGCGTCCCAATCAGCCCCAGCATTTT. Its translation is CASTARRPNQPQHF.

The genes are TRBV9 and TRBJ2-3, with 8 nucleotides matching TRBD2. The germline gives CDR1 SGDLS, CDR2 YYNGEE. The V gene end was trimmed by 4 bases and the J gene end by 3 bases; junction bases not matched to a gene: 10. This CDR3 has 16 residues. DNA of the CDR3: TGTGCCAGCAGCCTGACCGGGACTAGGGGGACAGATACGCAGTATTTT. This sequence encodes CASSLTGTRGTDTQYF.

The rearrangement uses TRBV9 and TRBJ2-7; the D gene is possibly TRBD1 (5 bases). Germline V lookup: CDR1 SGDLS, CDR2 YYNGEE. CDR3 length: 14 amino acids. V gave up 3 bases and J gave up 2 bases, with 12 bases separating them. The CDR3 DNA follows: TGTGCCAGCAGCGGTGGGGCCGAAGCCTACGAGCAGTACTTC. This translates into CASSGGAEAYEQYF.

This clone was picked up one time. This rearrangement joins TRBV6-5 to TRBJ1-3; D is ambiguous. V lost 8 bases, J lost 0 bases, and 8 bases lay in between. CDR1 is MNHEY and CDR2 is SVGAGI in the germline V gene. The CDR3 contains 13 residues. CDR3 DNA sequence: TGTGCCAGCCGAGGGTACTCTGGAAACACCATATATTTT. This codes for CASRGYSGNTIYF.

The chain employs TRBV6-6 and TRBJ1-5; possible D gene TRBD1, 5 bases. The V gene's germline CDR1 is MNHNY and CDR2 SVGAGI (reference sequence). This CDR3 comprises 14 residues. V lost 6 bases, J lost 0 bases, and 9 bases lay in between. The CDR3 nucleotides read TGTGCCAGCAGCGACAGCTATAGCAATCAGCCCCAGCATTTT. Translating it yields CASSDSYSNQPQHF.

This chain links TRBV28 with TRBJ2-1; possible D gene TRBD1, 6 bases. V lost 10 bases and J 2 bases, leaving 12 bases between the germline ends. The germline gives CDR1 MDHEN, CDR2 SYDVKM. The CDR3 runs to 13 residues. CDR3 DNA sequence: TGTGCCAAAAACAGGGCGCCCTACAATGAGCAGTTCTTC. Residues: CAKNRAPYNEQFF.

The V call is TRBV11-2, the J call TRBJ2-7, with D uncertain. Germline loops: CDR1 SGHAT, CDR2 FQNNGV. The CDR3 length is 15 residues. V lost 5 bases and J lost 4, with 18 bases in between. CDR3 loop: CASSMSRLGRYEQYF. CDR3 coding DNA: TGTGCCAGCAGCATGTCCAGGCTTGGTAGGTACGAGCAGTACTTC.

The chain joins TRBV5-1 to TRBJ2-7, with a weak D call TRBD2 (5 bases). CDR1 SGHRS and CDR2 YFSETQ come from the germline V gene. The V gene lost 4 bases and the J gene lost 4 bases, with 15 bases spanning the gap. The CDR3 consists of 14 residues. CDR3: CASSPHGRDYEQYF. For the CDR3, the DNA is TGCGCCAGCAGCCCACACGGACGGGATTACGAGCAGTACTTC.

The genes are TRBV11-3 and TRBJ2-2; D is undetermined. The V end lost 0 bases, the J end lost 5 bases, and 4 bases lay between the germline ends. The CDR3 is made up of 13 amino acids. Germline-derived CDR1 and CDR2 are SGHNT and YENEEA. The CDR3 sequence is CASSLDRTGELFF. DNA of the CDR3: TGTGCCAGCAGCTTAGATCGGACCGGGGAGCTGTTTTTT.